The source of this TCR beta chain is a study of CD8 T cells in ankylosing spondylitis. General study results and limits: A motif of eight or nine highly homologous TCR beta variants was seen as apparently characteristic of ankylosing spondylitis blood. A CD8+ phenotype characterized the disease-linked clones, which were relatively rare in peripheral blood. Some motif variants were previously reported in reactive arthritis synovial fluid and blood.

V dropped 3 bases and J dropped 4 bases, with 12 bases sitting between them. This CDR3 contains 14 residues. By quantitative 5'-RACE with molecular barcodes, the TCR beta libraries were made. In TCRdb, the 5' RACE reads were re-called with MiXCR into one record per CDR3 protein. The sample records 700,000 or so distinct CDR3 sequences, under 20% being singletons. This clonotype was observed a handful of times. Its antigen is currently unknown. Sequencing was performed on blood, either unsorted or a sorted T cell fraction (not recorded which). This sequence was found in a male donor with ankylosing spondylitis. The V call is TRBV12-3 or TRBV12-4, the J call TRBJ1-1, with D perhaps matching TRBD1 (6 bases). The CDR3 protein is CASSFGGPGTEAFF. The CDR3 DNA reads as TGTGCCAGCAGTTTTGGGGGGCCGGGCACTGAAGCTTTCTTT.